The 29 T cell receptor beta chains below were found in one sample sequenced in a study of cytomegalovirus exposure and HLA in healthy donors. The primer mix had 60 Vbeta and 13 Jbeta primers. Clones were read by immunoSEQ multiplex PCR, and TCRdb kept only the in-frame ones, dropping some. The sample lists about 160,000 clones, approximately 79% occurring once. The sample taken for sequencing was PBMCs. The receptors originated from a man aged 40-49 years in good health and CMV-seronegative.

CDR3 amino acids: CASSPQGSLAGALEINTGELFF. The CDR3 nucleotides are TGTGCCAGCAGTCCTCAGGGCTCACTAGCGGGGGCCCTCGAAATTAACACCGGGGAGCTGTTTTTT. This sequence joins TRBV7-3 and TRBJ2-2, with 11 nucleotides matching TRBD2. V gave up 6 bases and J gave up 2 bases; unmatched junction bases: 23. The CDR3 contains 22 residues. Per the germline V gene, CDR1 is SGHTA and CDR2 is FQGTGA.

The rearrangement uses TRBV6-6 and TRBJ2-7; 7 bases are a match to TRBD2. The ends lost 3 bases at V and 9 bases at J; junction bases unmatched: 5. The CDR3 runs to 12 residues. Germline V CDR1 and CDR2: MNHNY, SVGAGI (reference sequence). The CDR3: CASSYQREGQYF. The CDR3, as DNA: TGTGCCAGCAGTTATCAAAGGGAGGGGCAGTACTTC.

The rearrangement links TRBV11-2 to TRBJ1-2, with D possibly matching TRBD1 (5 bases). V lost 3 bases and J lost 8, with 16 bases in between. Per germline, CDR1 SGHAT and CDR2 FQNNGV. The CDR3 is 14 amino acids. Written as DNA, the CDR3 is TGTGCCAGCAGCTTGGAGGGACGGGCCGGGGGCTACACCTTC. As protein: CASSLEGRAGGYTF.

In its sample, this clone was seen once. The rearrangement joins TRBV6-4 to TRBJ1-2; D perhaps matches TRBD1 (5 bases). Trimming shortened V by 4 bases and J by 4 bases, and 13 bases separated the two germline ends. The CDR3 is 14 amino acids. Looked up from germline, CDR1 is MRHNA and CDR2 is SNTAGT. CDR3 amino acids: CASSVGASSYGYTF. The CDR3 DNA follows: TGTGCCAGCAGTGTAGGGGCTTCGAGCTATGGCTACACCTTC.

This clone was seen just once. This chain links TRBV6-5 with TRBJ2-3; unclear D gene. This CDR3 region has 16 residues. The V end lost 2 bases, the J end lost 1 base, and 13 bases lay between the germline ends. Germline V lookup: CDR1 MNHEY, CDR2 SVGAGI. The CDR3 DNA is TGTGCCAGCAGTTACCGACAAACACGGCGCACAGATACGCAGTATTTT. Protein sequence: CASSYRQTRRTDTQYF.

This chain joins TRBV29-1 and TRBJ2-1; TRBD2 agrees at 8 bases. In germline, CDR1 is SQVTM, CDR2 ANQGSEA. The CDR3 consists of 15 residues. V lost 4 bases to trimming and J lost 7 bases; unmatched junction nucleotides: 12. The CDR3 nucleotides read TGCAGCGTTGTTCGACGGGGGGGCATTGGGAATGAGCAGTTCTTC. As protein: CSVVRRGGIGNEQFF.

The rearrangement links TRBV10-3 to TRBJ2-1; D might be TRBD1 (5 bases). This CDR3 comprises 14 residues. V gave up 2 bases and J gave up 3 bases, with 8 bases separating them. Germline CDR1 ENHRY, CDR2 SYGVKD. The CDR3 sequence: CAISEGALYNEQFF. The CDR3 DNA follows: TGTGCCATCAGTGAGGGGGCCCTCTACAATGAGCAGTTCTTC.

J is TRBJ1-2 and V is TRBV5-4, with 7 bases aligning to TRBD1. V was pared by 4 bases and J by 5 bases, with 8 bases of the junction left unmatched. This CDR3 is built from 14 residues. Per germline, CDR1 SGHNT and CDR2 YYREEE (reference sequence). CDR3 coding DNA: TGTGCCAGCAGCGTCCAGACAGGGCGGTATGGCTACACCTTC. Amino acids: CASSVQTGRYGYTF.

This chain connects TRBV15 to TRBJ2-5, with 9 bases fitting TRBD1. With 5 bases clipped from V and 4 bases from J, the junction kept 8 bases outside the gene matches. CDR3 length equals 15 residues. Germline CDR1 reads LNHNV; CDR2 reads YYDKDF (reference sequence). The CDR3 bases are TGTGCCACCAGCTCCCGGACAGGGGTGAGAGAGACCCAGTACTTC. Its protein is CATSSRTGVRETQYF.

This sequence joins TRBV29-1 and TRBJ2-5; possibly TRBD1 for D (5 bases). Germline V gene data show CDR1 as SQVTM and CDR2 as ANQGSEA. This CDR3 has 14 residues. Deletions cut 2 bases from V and 4 bases from J, with 14 bases between. The CDR3 DNA is TGCAGCGTTGAAATGTACGGCCAGGGAGAGACCCAGTACTTC. Amino acids: CSVEMYGQGETQYF.

The chain couples TRBV14 to TRBJ2-7, with a possible D match to TRBD1 (6 bases). CDR1 is SGHDN, CDR2 FVKESK, per germline. This CDR3 has 13 residues. The ends were cut back, 3 bases at V and 7 bases at J, with 13 bases in the middle. The DNA for the CDR3 is TGTGCCAGCAGCCAGAACAGGGTGGGTGAGCAGTACTTC. It specifies CASSQNRVGEQYF.

In DNA, the CDR3 is TGTGCCATCAGTGAGCAGGGGGCGGTAGGTCAGCCCCAGCATTTT. Protein sequence: CAISEQGAVGQPQHF. The chain joins TRBV10-3 to TRBJ1-5; 8 nucleotides line up with TRBD1. Germline assignment: CDR1 ENHRY and CDR2 SYGVKD. CDR3 length: 15 amino acids. J was trimmed by 6 bases and V by 2 bases; bases with no gene match: 6.

CDR3 amino acids: CASSEGTSGGAGGTQYF. The CDR3 nucleotides are TGTGCCAGCAGCGAGGGGACTAGCGGGGGGGCCGGGGGTACGCAGTATTTT. The rearrangement links TRBV9 to TRBJ2-3, with TRBD2 identical over 16 bases. Germline values: CDR1 SGDLS, CDR2 YYNGEE. CDR3 length: 17 residues. With V trimmed by 3 bases and J by 8 bases, 9 bases remained unmatched.

The chain recombines TRBV2 with TRBJ1-2; D is uncertain. With 0 bases removed from V and 7 bases from J, the gap between germline ends came to 6 bases. CDR1 is SNHLY, CDR2 FYNNEI, per germline. CDR3 length equals 12 residues. CDR3 region: CASSEAAFGYTF. The CDR3 bases are TGTGCCAGCAGTGAAGCGGCTTTTGGCTACACCTTC.

This clone occurred a few times. At one end, the junction sequence differs from germline, possibly due to a read error. The chain uses TRBV2 and TRBJ2-3; 7 bases agree with TRBD1. The germline CDR1 and CDR2 sequences are SNHLY and FYNNEI. This CDR3 is built from 15 residues. DNA for the CDR3: TGTGCCAGCAGTGGACAGGGTGGAGTGACAGGTACGCAGTATTTT. Translated, it gives CASSGQGGVTGTQYF.

V gene TRBV2 combines with J gene TRBJ2-1; the match to TRBD1 covers 9 bases. CDR3 length equals 18 residues. The J segment lost 6 bases and the V segment lost 6 bases, leaving 18 bases of the junction unmatched. CDR1 and CDR2 (germline): SNHLY, FYNNEI. DNA for the CDR3: TGTGCCAGCAGCGGGTCCCGGGACAGGGATCAACTAGGCAATGAGCAGTTCTTC. Translation gives CASSGSRDRDQLGNEQFF. Full variable domain (outside the CDR3, taken from reference TRBV2 and TRBJ2-1): EPEVTQTPSHQVTQMGQEVILRCVPISNHLYFYWYRQILGQKVEFLVSFYNNEISEKSEIFDDQFSVERPDGSNFTLKIRSTKLEDSAMYFCASSGSRDRDQLGNEQFFGPGTRLTVL.

V gene TRBV6-5 combines with J gene TRBJ2-1; 9 nucleotides align to TRBD1. The CDR3 has 15 amino acids. The germline gives CDR1 MNHEY, CDR2 SVGAGI. After removal of 5 bases from V and 7 bases from J, the junction contained 9 bases not matched to a gene. CDR3 coding DNA: TGTGCCAGCAGTACCGGGACAGGGTCTTCGAATGAGCAGTTCTTC. It translates to CASSTGTGSSNEQFF.

The gene calls are TRBV5-1 and TRBJ2-5, with TRBD2 matching over 7 bases. This CDR3 comprises 18 residues. The trim removed 1 base at V and 2 bases at J, leaving 14 bases unmatched. Germline CDR1 reads SGHRS; CDR2 reads YFSETQ. CDR3 in DNA: TGCGCCAGCAGCTTGTCCCGGGTTTGGAGCGGGGATCAAGAGACCCAGTACTTC. This sequence encodes CASSLSRVWSGDQETQYF.

The rearrangement links TRBV29-1 to TRBJ2-1; D is undetermined. The germline V gene has CDR1 SQVTM and CDR2 ANQGSEA. The CDR3 length is 17 residues. V was clipped by 3 bases and J by 1 base, with 19 bases between them. The CDR3 region is CSVDILLQSLSYNEQFF. The CDR3 DNA sequence: TGCAGCGTTGATATACTGCTACAGAGTTTGTCCTACAATGAGCAGTTCTTC.

The chain couples TRBV6-6 to TRBJ2-1, with 8 bases lining up with TRBD2. Germline-derived CDR1 and CDR2 are MNHNY and SVGAGI (reference sequence). Trimming at V came to 4 bases and at J to 9 bases, leaving 5 bases not matched to a gene. CDR3 size: 13 residues. The CDR3 region is CASSFGTSAEQFF. The DNA of the CDR3 is TGTGCCAGCAGTTTTGGGACTAGTGCTGAGCAGTTCTTC.

The genes are TRBV13 and TRBJ2-7, with TRBD2 matching over 11 bases. CDR3 length: 19 residues. Germline loops: CDR1 PRHDT, CDR2 FYEKMQ (reference sequence). V trimming: 4 bases; J trimming: 0 bases; junction bases outside the gene matches: 14. As DNA, the CDR3 is TGTGCCAGCAGCTCTCCTTTGACTAGCGGGGCCCCTTCCTCCTACGAGCAGTACTTC. Translated, it gives CASSSPLTSGAPSSYEQYF.

The V gene is TRBV7-8, the J gene TRBJ2-5; 7 positions agree with TRBD1. Judging by the DNA end, TRBJ2-7 fits better; the J call may be wrong. CDR1 is SGHVS, CDR2 FQNEAQ, per germline. The CDR3 is 16 amino acids. CDR3 residues: CASSSVTGKGFYEQYF. CDR3 nucleotides: TGTGCCAGCAGCTCGGTGACAGGGAAAGGGTTCTACGAGCAGTACTTC.

CDR3 amino acids: CASSLVEQGPYTF. The CDR3 bases are TGCGCCAGCAGCTTGGTGGAACAGGGGCCCTACACCTTC. The chain is built from TRBV5-1 and TRBJ1-2, with TRBD1 matching 7 bases. V shed 0 bases, J shed 10 bases, and the junction held 6 bases outside the gene matches. The CDR3 loop spans 13 amino acids. Germline V gene sequence: CDR1 SGHRS, CDR2 YFSETQ. The full variable domain, in which reference TRBV5-1 and TRBJ1-2 provide the parts outside the CDR3, is KAGVTQTPRYLIKTRGQQVTLSCSPISGHRSVSWYQQTPGQGLQFLFEYFSETQRNKGNFPGRFSGRQFSNSRSEMNVSTLELGDSALYLCASSLVEQGPYTFGSGTRLTVV.

The chain carries TRBV7-9 and TRBJ2-5, with D possibly being TRBD2 (5 bases). In germline, CDR1 is SEHNR, CDR2 FQNEAQ (reference sequence). Trimming left V 7 bases short and J 0 bases short, with 9 bases between. There are 13 residues in the CDR3. The CDR3 region has the DNA TGTGCCAGCACCACCGGGAACCAAGAGACCCAGTACTTC. This encodes CASTTGNQETQYF.

The chain joins TRBV29-1 to TRBJ2-3, with D maybe TRBD2 (6 bases). V was clipped by 1 base and J by 0 bases, with 11 bases between them. Germline CDR1 is SQVTM and CDR2 is ANQGSEA. The CDR3 is made up of 15 amino acids. This CDR3 is CSVEGRETSTDTQYF. The DNA for the CDR3 is TGCAGCGTTGAAGGCCGGGAGACTAGCACAGATACGCAGTATTTT.

The chain carries TRBV10-3 and TRBJ2-1; 9 bases agree with TRBD1. With 8 bases clipped from V and 6 bases from J, the junction kept 5 bases outside the gene matches. The CDR3 length is 13 residues. Germline V CDR1 and CDR2: ENHRY, SYGVKD. The CDR3 DNA reads as TGTGCCATCCCGGGACAGGGTCGCAATGAGCAGTTCTTC. It codes for CAIPGQGRNEQFF.

The rearrangement links TRBV27 to TRBJ2-7; 10 bases fit TRBD1. The length of the CDR3 is 17 residues. Trimming cost V 3 bases and J 4 bases; bases outside gene matches: 12. CDR1 is MNHEY, CDR2 SMNVEV, per germline (reference sequence). The CDR3 DNA reads TGTGCCAGCAGTTTCCTCTGGGGCGGACAGGGGGTTTACGAGCAGTACTTC. Translation gives CASSFLWGGQGVYEQYF.

The chain recombines TRBV6-5 with TRBJ2-3, with TRBD1 identical over 7 bases. Trimming cost V 2 bases and J 1 base; bases outside gene matches: 3. Per germline, CDR1 MNHEY and CDR2 SVGAGI. The CDR3 consists of 15 residues. In DNA, the CDR3 is TGTGCCAGCAGTTACAGAGGGGGCCGCACAGATACGCAGTATTTT. Translated: CASSYRGGRTDTQYF.

This clone was detected a few times. The chain carries TRBV6-5 and TRBJ2-2; 11 nucleotides line up with TRBD1. This CDR3 is 14 amino acids long. V gave up 11 bases and J gave up 5 bases; unmatched junction bases: 7. The germline gives CDR1 MNHEY, CDR2 SVGAGI. CDR3 nucleotides: TGTGCCGGAAGGGGGACAGGGGGGACCGGGGAGCTGTTTTTT. This translates into CAGRGTGGTGELFF.